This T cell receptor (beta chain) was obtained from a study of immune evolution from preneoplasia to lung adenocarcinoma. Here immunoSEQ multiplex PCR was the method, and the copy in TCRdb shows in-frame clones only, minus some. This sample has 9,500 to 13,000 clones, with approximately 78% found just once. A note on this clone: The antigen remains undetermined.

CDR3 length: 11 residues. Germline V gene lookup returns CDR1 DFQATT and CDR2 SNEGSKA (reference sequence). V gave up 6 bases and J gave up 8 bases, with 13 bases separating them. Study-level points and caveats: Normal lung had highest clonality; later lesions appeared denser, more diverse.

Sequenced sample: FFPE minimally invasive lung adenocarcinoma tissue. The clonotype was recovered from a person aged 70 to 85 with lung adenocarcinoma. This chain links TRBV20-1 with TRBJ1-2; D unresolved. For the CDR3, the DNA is TGCAGTGCCACACCCTACAAGGGCTACACCTTC. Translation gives CSATPYKGYTF.